This T cell receptor beta chain was found in a study of a mutant IDH1 vaccine in newly diagnosed glioma. The wider study: Vaccine dosing followed radiotherapy by 4-6 weeks, or accompanied temozolomide cycles. Mean patient age was around 40 years; approximately 62% were male and about 38% female. Most patients had received both radiotherapy and temozolomide, the prior options being radiotherapy, temozolomide, or both. Study-level points and caveats: Pseudoprogression appeared independent of alterations in top peripheral clonotypes.

The protocol was immunoSEQ multiplex PCR, while the TCRdb copy is restricted to in-frame clones and leaves out a portion. The table lists some 64,000 clones, 80% of them singletons. As for time point: week 11, during vaccination. Topical imiquimod accompanied each vaccine dose, which consisted of 300 ug of mutant IDH1 20-mer peptide. On this clone: Antigen unknown.

The CDR3 extends over 14 amino acids. V lost 2 bases, J lost 8 bases, and 7 bases stayed unmatched. The germline gives CDR1 LNHDA, CDR2 SQIVND (reference sequence). The sequence was obtained from a man aged 45-65 years with glioma. Sequenced here: PBMCs, sampled from a glioma patient whose treatment included an IDH1 peptide vaccine. The chain uses TRBV19 and TRBJ1-2, with 8 nucleotides matching TRBD1. The CDR3 protein is CASSITPDRAGYTF. The CDR3 DNA is TGTGCCAGTAGTATAACCCCGGACAGGGCGGGCTACACCTTC.